The next 29 T cell receptor beta chains were all read from a single sample in a study of cytomegalovirus exposure and HLA in healthy donors. Primers included in the PCR were 60 Vbeta and 13 Jbeta primers. Sequencing used immunoSEQ multiplex PCR; TCRdb keeps in-frame clones, though not all of them. The repertoire includes fewer than 150,000 clones, roughly three quarters of them detected once, and approximately 4.9% sits in the top ten. Sequencing was done on a sample of PBMCs. The receptor set was obtained from a woman in her fifties or sixties in good health and CMV-seronegative.

The V and J genes are TRBV18 and TRBJ2-3; 13 bases are a match to TRBD2. CDR1 and CDR2 from the germline V gene are KGHSH and LQKENI. The V gene end was trimmed by 3 bases and the J gene end by 1 base; junction bases not matched to a gene: 7. The CDR3 length is 18 residues. CDR3 loop: CASSPQGGTSGGTDTQYF. The CDR3 region has the DNA TGTGCCAGCTCACCTCAAGGTGGGACTAGCGGGGGCACAGATACGCAGTATTTT.

In DNA form, the CDR3 reads TGTGCCACCAGCCCCGGTGAGGCGGCCCGGACTGAAGCTTTCTTT. Protein sequence: CATSPGEAARTEAFF. V and J are TRBV15 and TRBJ1-1; D ambiguous. Germline CDR1 is LNHNV and CDR2 is YYDKDF (reference sequence). V dropped 5 bases and J dropped 5 bases, with 18 bases sitting between them. There are 15 residues in the CDR3.

In DNA form, the CDR3 reads TGTGCCTGGAGTGTATGGGACACCAAAGAGACCCAGTACTTC. Amino acids: CAWSVWDTKETQYF. The chain has TRBV30 and TRBJ2-5; D might be TRBD1 (6 bases). The CDR3 spans 14 residues. Germline assignment: CDR1 GTSNPN and CDR2 SVGIG (reference sequence). Trimming shortened V by 0 bases and J by 3 bases, and 11 bases separated the two germline ends.

The V and J genes are TRBV11-2 and TRBJ1-3; perhaps TRBD1 as D (5 bases). The V end was cut by 5 bases, the J end by 3 bases, with 11 bases between. The CDR3 has 14 residues. Per germline, CDR1 SGHAT and CDR2 FQNNGV. In nucleotides, the CDR3 is TGTGCCAGCAGCCAAGACAGTAATGGAAACACCATATATTTT. Protein: CASSQDSNGNTIYF.

V and J are TRBV5-4 and TRBJ2-5, with unresolved D. Germline CDR1 SGHNT, CDR2 YYREEE (reference sequence). Deletions cut 0 bases from V and 1 base from J, with 13 bases between. The CDR3 length is 16 residues. CDR3 sequence: CASSLGPRPPQETQYF. CDR3 in DNA: TGTGCCAGCAGCTTGGGTCCCAGGCCACCCCAAGAGACCCAGTACTTC.

V is TRBV4-1 and J is TRBJ1-2, with D possibly TRBD1 on 6 matching bases. The germline V and J ends were trimmed by 0 bases and 6 bases, with 14 bases remaining between them. The CDR3 contains 15 residues. The germline gives CDR1 MGHRA, CDR2 YSYEKL. The CDR3 is CASSQEGGAGDGYTF. DNA of the CDR3: TGCGCCAGCAGCCAAGAAGGGGGGGCAGGGGATGGCTACACCTTC.

This sequence joins TRBV25-1 and TRBJ2-5; TRBD2 is a possible D gene (6 bases). This CDR3 is built from 13 residues. V dropped 6 bases and J dropped 3 bases, with 11 bases sitting between them. The germline CDR1 and CDR2 sequences are MGHDK and SYGVNS. The CDR3 DNA reads TGTGCCAGCAGCTTAGGGAGGAAAGAGACCCAGTACTTC. This encodes CASSLGRKETQYF.

The table lists this clone with a count of one. The junction departs from the called germline gene at one end, perhaps through a read error. This CDR3 reads CASSPERDRGILFRNQPQHF. The CDR3 DNA reads TGTGCTAGCAGCCCCGAACGGGACAGGGGGATCCTTTTTCGCAATCAGCCCCAGCATTTT. The V gene is TRBV7-7, the J gene TRBJ1-5, with 11 positions matching TRBD1. The CDR3 spans 20 residues. Germline values: CDR1 SSHAT, CDR2 FNYEAQ (reference sequence).

The sample holds one count of this clone. The V call is TRBV20-1, the J call TRBJ1-1; D perhaps matches TRBD1 (6 bases). Germline V gene lookup returns CDR1 DFQATT and CDR2 SNEGSKA (reference sequence). With 6 bases removed from V and 8 bases from J, the gap between germline ends came to 13 bases. The CDR3 runs to 11 residues. This CDR3 is CSASPGTEAFF. The CDR3 DNA is TGCAGTGCCAGCCCCGGGACAGAAGCTTTCTTT.

This clone came up once. The rearrangement links TRBV19 to TRBJ1-5; perhaps TRBD1 as D (6 bases). Germline CDR1 and CDR2: LNHDA and SQIVND (reference sequence). The CDR3 is 15 amino acids. With 1 base removed from V and 4 bases from J, the gap between germline ends came to 11 bases. The CDR3 reads CASSIGLGGNQPQHF. The CDR3 DNA is TGTGCCAGTAGTATAGGTTTAGGGGGTAATCAGCCCCAGCATTTT.

This clone was recorded only once. The chain is built from TRBV10-3 and TRBJ1-2, with TRBD1 matching over 8 bases. There are 15 residues in the CDR3. Germline V CDR1 and CDR2: ENHRY, SYGVKD. V gave up 2 bases and J gave up 2 bases; unmatched junction bases: 4. CDR3 DNA: TGTGCCATCAGTGAGAACAGGGGGGCGAACTATGGCTACACCTTC. This translates into CAISENRGANYGYTF.

V usage is TRBV5-1 and J usage is TRBJ2-7, with D possibly TRBD1 on 6 matching bases. The CDR3 has 12 residues. V was shortened by 3 bases and J by 7 bases, with 11 bases between the two germline ends. CDR1 and CDR2 (germline): SGHRS, YFSETQ. The DNA for the CDR3 is TGCGCCAGCAGCTGGCGACAGGATGAGCAGTACTTC. Translating it yields CASSWRQDEQYF.

Of note for this clone: The sample carries other DNA sequences with the same CDR3. The DNA of the CDR3 is TGTGCCAGCAGTCTCGGGACAGGGGTATACGAGCAGTACTTC. Amino acid sequence: CASSLGTGVYEQYF. The V gene is TRBV27, the J gene TRBJ2-7, with 10 bases lining up with TRBD1. Trimming cost V 5 bases and J 4 bases; bases outside gene matches: 5. The CDR3 has 14 amino acids. The V gene's germline CDR1 is MNHEY and CDR2 SMNVEV (reference sequence).

The chain couples TRBV5-1 to TRBJ2-3; 10 bases line up with TRBD1. Trimming took 4 bases from V and 2 from J; bases not matched to a gene: 4. The CDR3 runs to 15 residues. Germline lookup yields CDR1 SGHRS and CDR2 YFSETQ. CDR3 sequence: CASSHGQGVTDTQYF. CDR3 coding DNA: TGCGCCAGCAGCCACGGACAGGGGGTCACAGATACGCAGTATTTT.

The chain has TRBV7-6 and TRBJ2-3, with 8 bases aligning to TRBD2. CDR1 is SGHVS and CDR2 is FNYEAQ in the germline V gene. The CDR3 extends over 16 amino acids. The V segment lost 5 bases and the J segment 1 base; nucleotides outside the gene matches: 8. CDR3 protein: CASSQTWRGGTDTQYF. Written as DNA, the CDR3 is TGTGCCAGCAGCCAAACTTGGCGGGGGGGCACAGATACGCAGTATTTT.

J is TRBJ2-1 and V is TRBV13; D not resolved. The CDR3 contains 15 residues. Germline-derived CDR1 and CDR2 are PRHDT and FYEKMQ (reference sequence). Trimming cost V 5 bases and J 3 bases, with 14 bases left between them. CDR3 sequence: CASSVRGSFYNEQFF. The CDR3 coding sequence is TGTGCCAGCAGCGTTAGAGGTAGTTTCTACAATGAGCAGTTCTTC. Filled out from reference TRBV13 and TRBJ2-1, the complete variable domain reads AAGVIQSPRHLIKEKRETATLKCYPIPRHDTVYWYQQGPGQDPQFLISFYEKMQSDKGSIPDRFSAQQFSDYHSELNMSSLELGDSALYFCASSVRGSFYNEQFFGPGTRLTVL.

The V and J genes are TRBV25-1 and TRBJ2-2, with 7 positions matching TRBD1. This CDR3 is built from 15 residues. Looked up from germline, CDR1 is MGHDK and CDR2 is SYGVNS. V shed 6 bases and J 2 bases; nucleotides not matched to a gene: 6. As DNA, the CDR3 is TGTGCCAGCAGCCGACAGGGCGCAAACACCGGGGAGCTGTTTTTT. Its translation is CASSRQGANTGELFF.

The chain links TRBV9 to TRBJ2-5, with TRBD2 matching over 11 bases. CDR3 length: 19 residues. Trimming took 0 bases from V and 2 from J; bases not matched to a gene: 12. Germline V gene data show CDR1 as SGDLS and CDR2 as YYNGEE. This chain's CDR3 is CASSVEAGPSGGLQETQYF. CDR3 coding DNA: TGTGCCAGCAGCGTAGAAGCAGGGCCTAGCGGGGGGTTACAAGAGACCCAGTACTTC. Full variable domain (outside the CDR3, taken from reference TRBV9 and TRBJ2-5): DSGVTQTPKHLITATGQRVTLRCSPRSGDLSVYWYQQSLDQGLQFLIQYYNGEERAKGNILERFSAQQFPDLHSELNLSSLELGDSALYFCASSVEAGPSGGLQETQYFGPGTRLLVL.

V gene TRBV29-1 combines with J gene TRBJ2-1; TRBD2 might be the D (5 bases). V was clipped by 3 bases and J by 7 bases, with 16 bases between them. Germline V gene sequence: CDR1 SQVTM, CDR2 ANQGSEA. The CDR3 covers 14 residues. The CDR3 DNA reads TGCAGCGTTGATACGGGAAGGGCAGAAAATGAGCAGTTCTTC. It codes for CSVDTGRAENEQFF.

The chain employs TRBV11-2 and TRBJ1-1; 7 bases are a match to TRBD1. CDR1 and CDR2 from the germline V gene are SGHAT and FQNNGV. The CDR3 has 12 amino acids. V shed 2 bases, J shed 9 bases, and the junction held 3 bases outside the gene matches. CDR3 in amino acids: CASSLLQGKAFF. The CDR3 DNA is TGTGCCAGCAGCTTACTACAGGGGAAAGCTTTCTTT.

The chain employs TRBV6-6 and TRBJ1-5, with D perhaps matching TRBD1 (6 bases). CDR1 MNHNY and CDR2 SVGAGI come from the germline V gene (reference sequence). Trimming cost V 8 bases and J 11 bases, with 10 bases left between them. CDR3 length: 10 amino acids. The CDR3 sequence: CASGGESQHF. CDR3 bases: TGTGCCAGCGGGGGCGAGTCCCAGCATTTT.

The chain is built from TRBV15 and TRBJ1-1; 8 bases are shared with TRBD1. This CDR3 is built from 18 residues. Germline CDR1 and CDR2: LNHNV and YYDKDF (reference sequence). Trimming at V came to 1 base and at J to 6 bases, leaving 16 bases not matched to a gene. Here the CDR3 DNA reads TGTGCCACCAGCAGAGTTTCCGGTACAGGGGGACCAGGGGCTGAAGCTTTCTTT. Residues: CATSRVSGTGGPGAEAFF. Drawing the rest from reference TRBV15 and TRBJ1-1, the complete variable domain is DAMVIQNPRYQVTQFGKPVTLSCSQTLNHNVMYWYQQKSSQAPKLLFHYYDKDFNNEADTPDNFQSRRPNTSFCFLDIRSPGLGDTAMYLCATSRVSGTGGPGAEAFFGQGTRLTVV.

V and J are TRBV7-8 and TRBJ1-2, with a possible D match to TRBD1 (6 bases). V was clipped by 3 bases and J by 9 bases, with 11 bases between them. The length of the CDR3 is 12 residues. Germline-derived CDR1 and CDR2 are SGHVS and FQNEAQ. In DNA, the CDR3 is TGTGCCAGCAGCTTTCGGGACACTAGCTACACCTTC. It yields the protein CASSFRDTSYTF.

This clone has only a few counts. This chain connects TRBV6-6 to TRBJ2-7, with a tentative D call TRBD1 (5 bases). Germline V gene sequence: CDR1 MNHNY, CDR2 SVGAGI (reference sequence). This CDR3 is 15 amino acids long. The V and J ends lost 2 bases and 0 bases respectively, with 11 bases between them. DNA for the CDR3: TGTGCCAGCAGTTACAACAGGCTTACCTCCTACGAGCAGTACTTC. Protein sequence: CASSYNRLTSYEQYF.

This chain links TRBV5-6 with TRBJ1-3, with D possibly TRBD1 on 5 matching bases. Trimming removed 0 bases from V and 4 bases from J, with 5 bases in between. Per the germline V gene, CDR1 is SGHDT and CDR2 is YYEEEE. This CDR3 spans 13 amino acids. CDR3 nucleotides: TGTGCCAGCAGCTTGGGACAGGGAAACACCATATATTTT. Its translation: CASSLGQGNTIYF. The variable domain in full, completed from reference TRBV5-6 and TRBJ1-3, reads DAGVTQSPTHLIKTRGQQVTLRCSPKSGHDTVSWYQQALGQGPQFIFQYYEEEERQRGNFPDRFSGHQFPNYSSELNVNALLLGDSALYLCASSLGQGNTIYFGEGSWLTVV.

This sequence joins TRBV28 and TRBJ2-5, with D uncertain. V lost 0 bases and J 5 bases, leaving 13 bases between the germline ends. There are 15 residues in the CDR3. Germline V gives CDR1 MDHEN, CDR2 SYDVKM. The CDR3 coding sequence is TGTGCCAGCAGTTTATGGTCCACCTCCGGGGAGACCCAGTACTTC. Translating gives CASSLWSTSGETQYF.

This sequence joins TRBV11-3 and TRBJ2-1; D is ambiguous. The CDR3 extends over 14 amino acids. The germline V and J ends were trimmed by 0 bases and 4 bases, with 7 bases remaining between them. Germline V lookup: CDR1 SGHNT, CDR2 YENEEA. The CDR3 sequence: CASSLDPIYNEQFF. The CDR3 nucleotides read TGTGCCAGCAGCTTAGATCCTATATACAATGAGCAGTTCTTC. Full variable domain (outside the CDR3, taken from reference TRBV11-3 and TRBJ2-1): EAGVVQSPRYKIIEKKQPVAFWCNPISGHNTLYWYLQNLGQGPELLIRYENEEAVDDSQLPKDRFSAERLKGVDSTLKIQPAELGDSAVYLCASSLDPIYNEQFFGPGTRLTVL.

V gene TRBV10-3 combines with J gene TRBJ1-4, with 9 nucleotides matching TRBD1. The trim removed 2 bases at V and 8 bases at J, leaving 6 bases unmatched. This CDR3 is built from 15 residues. In germline, CDR1 is ENHRY, CDR2 SYGVKD. The CDR3 reads CAISEPGQGEEKLFF. CDR3 bases: TGTGCCATCAGTGAGCCGGGACAGGGAGAAGAAAAACTGTTTTTT.

The V and J genes are TRBV9 and TRBJ2-7; 8 bases match TRBD2. The V and J ends lost 0 bases and 3 bases, in that order; junction bases with no gene match: 8. Germline V lookup: CDR1 SGDLS, CDR2 YYNGEE. This CDR3 is 16 amino acids long. This CDR3 is CASSVAGGGRSYEQYF. DNA for the CDR3: TGTGCCAGCAGCGTAGCCGGGGGGGGGAGGAGCTACGAGCAGTACTTC. Supplemented by reference TRBV9 and TRBJ2-7, the full variable domain reads DSGVTQTPKHLITATGQRVTLRCSPRSGDLSVYWYQQSLDQGLQFLIQYYNGEERAKGNILERFSAQQFPDLHSELNLSSLELGDSALYFCASSVAGGGRSYEQYFGPGTRLTVT.